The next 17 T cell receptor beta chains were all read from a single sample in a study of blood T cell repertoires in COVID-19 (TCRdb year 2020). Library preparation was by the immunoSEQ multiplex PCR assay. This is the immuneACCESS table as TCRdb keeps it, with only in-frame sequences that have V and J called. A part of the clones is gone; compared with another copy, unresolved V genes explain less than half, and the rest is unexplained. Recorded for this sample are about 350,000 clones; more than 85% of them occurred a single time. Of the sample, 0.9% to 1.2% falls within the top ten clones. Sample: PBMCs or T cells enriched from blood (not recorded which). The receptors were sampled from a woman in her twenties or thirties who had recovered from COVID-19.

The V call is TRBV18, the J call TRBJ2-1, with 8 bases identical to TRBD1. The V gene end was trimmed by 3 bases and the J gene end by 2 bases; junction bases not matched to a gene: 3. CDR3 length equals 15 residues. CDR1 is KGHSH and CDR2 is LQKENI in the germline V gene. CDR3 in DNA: TGTGCCAGCTCACCTGGACAGGGCGCCTACAATGAGCAGTTCTTC. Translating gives CASSPGQGAYNEQFF.

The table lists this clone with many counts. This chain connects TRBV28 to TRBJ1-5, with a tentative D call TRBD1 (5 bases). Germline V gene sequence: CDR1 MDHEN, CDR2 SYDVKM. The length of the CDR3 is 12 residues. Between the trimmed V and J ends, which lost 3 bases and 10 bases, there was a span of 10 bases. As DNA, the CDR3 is TGTGCCAGCAGTTTCGGGACTTATCCCCAGCATTTT. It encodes CASSFGTYPQHF.

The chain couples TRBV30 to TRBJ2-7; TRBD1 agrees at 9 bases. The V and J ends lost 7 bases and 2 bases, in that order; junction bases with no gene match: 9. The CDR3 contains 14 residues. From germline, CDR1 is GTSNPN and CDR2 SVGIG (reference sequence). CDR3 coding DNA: TGTGCCTCCACGTATCGGACAGGGGCCTACGAGCAGTACTTC. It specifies CASTYRTGAYEQYF. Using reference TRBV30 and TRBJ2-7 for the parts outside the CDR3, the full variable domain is SQTIHQWPATLVQPVGSPLSLECTVEGTSNPNLYWYRQAAGRGLQLLFYSVGIGQISSEVPQNLSASRPQDRQFILSSKKLLLSDSGFYLCASTYRTGAYEQYFGPGTRLTVT.

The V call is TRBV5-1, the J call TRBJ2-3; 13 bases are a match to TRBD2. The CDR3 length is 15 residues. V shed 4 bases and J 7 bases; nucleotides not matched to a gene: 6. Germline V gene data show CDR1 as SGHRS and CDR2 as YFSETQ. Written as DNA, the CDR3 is TGCGCCAGCAGCAAAACTAGCGGGGGGGCCTATACGCAGTATTTT. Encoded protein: CASSKTSGGAYTQYF. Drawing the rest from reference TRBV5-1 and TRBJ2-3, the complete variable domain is KAGVTQTPRYLIKTRGQQVTLSCSPISGHRSVSWYQQTPGQGLQFLFEYFSETQRNKGNFPGRFSGRQFSNSRSEMNVSTLELGDSALYLCASSKTSGGAYTQYFGPGTRLTVL.

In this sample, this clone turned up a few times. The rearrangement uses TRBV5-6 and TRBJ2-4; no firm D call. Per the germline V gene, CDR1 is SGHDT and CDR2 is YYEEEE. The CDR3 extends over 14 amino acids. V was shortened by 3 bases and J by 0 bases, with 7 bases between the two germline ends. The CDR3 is CASSSRGAKNIQYF. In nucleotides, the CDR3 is TGTGCCAGCAGCTCTCGCGGAGCCAAAAACATTCAGTACTTC.

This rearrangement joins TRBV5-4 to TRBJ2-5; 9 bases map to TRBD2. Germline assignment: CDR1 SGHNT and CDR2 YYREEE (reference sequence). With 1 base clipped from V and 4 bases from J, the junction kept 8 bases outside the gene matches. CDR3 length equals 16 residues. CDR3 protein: CASSLRGGGGRETQYF. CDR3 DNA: TGTGCCAGCAGCTTGAGGGGCGGGGGGGGCCGAGAGACCCAGTACTTC.

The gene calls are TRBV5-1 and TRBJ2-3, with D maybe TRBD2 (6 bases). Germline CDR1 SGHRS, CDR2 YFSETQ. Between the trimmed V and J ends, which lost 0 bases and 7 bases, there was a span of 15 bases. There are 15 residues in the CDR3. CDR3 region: CASSLDGGTVNTQYF. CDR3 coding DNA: TGCGCCAGCAGCTTGGATGGAGGGACGGTGAATACGCAGTATTTT.

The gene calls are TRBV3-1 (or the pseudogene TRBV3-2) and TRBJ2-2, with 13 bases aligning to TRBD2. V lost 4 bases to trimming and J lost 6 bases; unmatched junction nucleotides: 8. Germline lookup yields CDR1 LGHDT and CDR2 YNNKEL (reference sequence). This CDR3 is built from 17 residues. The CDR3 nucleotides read TGTGCCAGCAGCCTCCCCACCGGGACTAGCGGGGCCGGGGAGCTGTTTTTT. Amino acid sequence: CASSLPTGTSGAGELFF.

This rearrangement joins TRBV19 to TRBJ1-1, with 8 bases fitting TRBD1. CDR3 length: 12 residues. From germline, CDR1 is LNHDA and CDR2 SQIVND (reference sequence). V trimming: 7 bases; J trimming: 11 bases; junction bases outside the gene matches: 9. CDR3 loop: CASIRGQGFAFF. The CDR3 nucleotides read TGTGCCAGTATTCGAGGACAGGGTTTCGCTTTCTTT.

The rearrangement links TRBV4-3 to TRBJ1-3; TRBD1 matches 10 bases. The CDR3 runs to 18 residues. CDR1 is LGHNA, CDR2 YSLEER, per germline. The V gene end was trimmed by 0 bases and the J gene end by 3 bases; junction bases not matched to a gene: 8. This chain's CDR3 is CASSQDTPGQGLGNTIYF. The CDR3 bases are TGCGCCAGCAGCCAAGATACGCCGGGACAGGGGCTTGGAAACACCATATATTTT.

The DNA of the CDR3 is TGTGCTAGTGGTTTGGTACAGGGTCCCCCCAACCAATATGGCTACACCTTC. This translates into CASGLVQGPPNQYGYTF. The chain couples TRBV12-5 to TRBJ1-2; weak D call: TRBD1 (6 bases). The CDR3 totals 17 residues. The V end lost 0 bases, the J end lost 5 bases, and 19 bases lay between the germline ends. Germline CDR1 and CDR2: LGHNT and FRNRAP.

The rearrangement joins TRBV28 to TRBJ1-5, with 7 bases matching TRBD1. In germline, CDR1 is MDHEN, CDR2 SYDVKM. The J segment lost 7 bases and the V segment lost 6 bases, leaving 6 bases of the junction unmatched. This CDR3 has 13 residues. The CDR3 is CASRLPGGQPQHF. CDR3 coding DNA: TGTGCCAGCAGGCTCCCAGGGGGGCAGCCCCAGCATTTT.

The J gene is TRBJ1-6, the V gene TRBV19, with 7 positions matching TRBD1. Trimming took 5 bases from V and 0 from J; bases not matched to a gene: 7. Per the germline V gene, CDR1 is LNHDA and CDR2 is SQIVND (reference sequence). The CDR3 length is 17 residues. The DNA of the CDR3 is TGTGCCAGTAGTGACCGACAGGGCTTCTCCTATAATTCACCCCTCCACTTT. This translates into CASSDRQGFSYNSPLHF. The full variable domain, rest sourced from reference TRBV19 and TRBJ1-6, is DGGITQSPKYLFRKEGQNVTLSCEQNLNHDAMYWYRQDPGQGLRLIYYSQIVNDFQKGDIAEGYSVSREKKESFPLTVTSAQKNPTAFYLCASSDRQGFSYNSPLHFGNGTRLTVT.

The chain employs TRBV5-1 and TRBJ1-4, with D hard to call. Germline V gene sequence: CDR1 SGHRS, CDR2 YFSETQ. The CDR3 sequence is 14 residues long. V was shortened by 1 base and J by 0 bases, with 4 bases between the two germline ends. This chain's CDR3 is CASSLQTTNEKLFF. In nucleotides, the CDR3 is TGCGCCAGCAGCTTGCAAACAACTAATGAAAAACTGTTTTTT.

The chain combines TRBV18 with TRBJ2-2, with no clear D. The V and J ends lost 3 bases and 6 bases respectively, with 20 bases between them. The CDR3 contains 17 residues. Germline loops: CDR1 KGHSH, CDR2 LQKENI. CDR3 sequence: CASSPQLGSSGSGELFF. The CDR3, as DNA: TGTGCCAGCTCACCCCAACTCGGTAGTTCAGGCTCCGGGGAGCTGTTTTTT.

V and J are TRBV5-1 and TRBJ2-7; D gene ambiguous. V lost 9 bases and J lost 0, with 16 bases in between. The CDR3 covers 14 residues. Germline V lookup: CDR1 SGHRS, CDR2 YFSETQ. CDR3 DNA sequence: TGCGCCACCTCCCCAGTATTCAGCTCCTACGAGCAGTACTTC. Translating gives CATSPVFSSYEQYF.

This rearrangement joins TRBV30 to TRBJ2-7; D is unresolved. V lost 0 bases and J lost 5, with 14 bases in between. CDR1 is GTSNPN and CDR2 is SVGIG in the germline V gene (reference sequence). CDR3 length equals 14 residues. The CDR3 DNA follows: TGTGCCTGGAGTGTACTGGGCAATAGAGACGAGCAGTACTTC. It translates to CAWSVLGNRDEQYF. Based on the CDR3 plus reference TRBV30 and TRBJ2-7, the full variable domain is SQTIHQWPATLVQPVGSPLSLECTVEGTSNPNLYWYRQAAGRGLQLLFYSVGIGQISSEVPQNLSASRPQDRQFILSSKKLLLSDSGFYLCAWSVLGNRDEQYFGPGTRLTVT.